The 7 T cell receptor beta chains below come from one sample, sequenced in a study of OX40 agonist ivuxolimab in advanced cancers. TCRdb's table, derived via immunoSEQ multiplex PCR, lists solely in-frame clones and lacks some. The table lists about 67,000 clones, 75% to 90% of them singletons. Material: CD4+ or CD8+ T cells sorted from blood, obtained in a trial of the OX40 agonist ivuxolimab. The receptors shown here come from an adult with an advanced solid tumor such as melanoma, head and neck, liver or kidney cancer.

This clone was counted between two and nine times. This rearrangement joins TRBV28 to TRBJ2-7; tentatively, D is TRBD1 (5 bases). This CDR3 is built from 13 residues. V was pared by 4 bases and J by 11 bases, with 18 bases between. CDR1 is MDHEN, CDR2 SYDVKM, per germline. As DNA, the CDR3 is TGTGCCAGCAGTTCCCACTGGGGCGATGGGGAGTACTTC. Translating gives CASSSHWGDGEYF.

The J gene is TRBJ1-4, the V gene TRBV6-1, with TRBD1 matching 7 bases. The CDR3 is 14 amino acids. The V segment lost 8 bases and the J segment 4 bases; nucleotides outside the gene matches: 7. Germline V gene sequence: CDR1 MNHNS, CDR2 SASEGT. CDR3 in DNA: TGTGCCAGCGGGGGGACAGCTATTAATGAAAAACTGTTTTTT. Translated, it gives CASGGTAINEKLFF.

This CDR3 is CASSTSSTGVSYEQYF. The CDR3 nucleotides are TGTGCCAGCAGCACTTCCTCGACAGGGGTTAGCTACGAGCAGTACTTC. This sequence joins TRBV7-2 and TRBJ2-7, with 8 bases aligning to TRBD1. CDR1 SGHTA and CDR2 FQGNSA come from the germline V gene. The junction had 12 bases not matched to a gene; V was cut back by 5 bases and J by 3 bases. The CDR3 covers 16 residues. The full variable domain, in which reference TRBV7-2 and TRBJ2-7 provide the parts outside the CDR3, is GAGVSQSPSNKVTEKGKDVELRCDPISGHTALYWYRQSLGQGLEFLIYFQGNSAPDKSGLPSDRFSAERTGGSVSTLTIQRTQQEDSAVYLCASSTSSTGVSYEQYFGPGTRLTVT.

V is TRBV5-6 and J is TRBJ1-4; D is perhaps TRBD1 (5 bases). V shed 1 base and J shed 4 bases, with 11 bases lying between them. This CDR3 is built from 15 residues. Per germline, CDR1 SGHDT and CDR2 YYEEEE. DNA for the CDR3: TGTGCCAGCAGCTTGACTCAGGGAGGTAATGAAAAACTGTTTTTT. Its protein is CASSLTQGGNEKLFF.

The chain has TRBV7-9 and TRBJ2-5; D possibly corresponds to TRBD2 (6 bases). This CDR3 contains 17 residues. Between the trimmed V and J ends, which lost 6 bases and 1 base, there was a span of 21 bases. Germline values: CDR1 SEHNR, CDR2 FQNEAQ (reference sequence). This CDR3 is CASRHTRDGGPQETQYF. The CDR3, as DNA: TGTGCCAGCAGACACACCAGGGACGGGGGACCCCAAGAGACCCAGTACTTC.

This CDR3 is CASSASTGSQGDTQYF. CDR3 nucleotide sequence: TGTGCCAGCAGCGCGTCAACCGGGTCCCAGGGAGATACGCAGTATTTT. This chain links TRBV9 with TRBJ2-3; D perhaps matches TRBD1 (5 bases). The CDR3 extends over 16 amino acids. Per the germline V gene, CDR1 is SGDLS and CDR2 is YYNGEE. V lost 3 bases, J lost 5 bases, and 19 bases lay in between.

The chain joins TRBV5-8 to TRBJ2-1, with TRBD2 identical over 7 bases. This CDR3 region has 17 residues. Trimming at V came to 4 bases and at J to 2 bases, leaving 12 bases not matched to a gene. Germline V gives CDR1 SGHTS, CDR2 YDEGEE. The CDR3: CASSPNPDRGAYNEQFF. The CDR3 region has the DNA TGTGCCAGCAGCCCTAATCCGGACCGGGGGGCCTACAATGAGCAGTTCTTC.